This T cell receptor (beta chain) was sequenced during a study of identifying expanded T cells in peripheral blood. General observations from the study: Technical replicates showed approximately 1.2 changed clones; two weeks roughly 15; four weeks 19. Across healthy donors, higher total template counts meant significantly greater approximately two-week count variance.

Germline CDR1 and CDR2: LGHNA and YSLEER. The V gene end was trimmed by 3 bases and the J gene end by 4 bases; junction bases not matched to a gene: 18. This CDR3 is 20 amino acids long. As concerns this clone: The antigen remains unidentified.

No infections or other immune events were documented during collection. Profiling relied on immunoSEQ multiplex PCR, and the TCRdb table lists in-frame clones only, not all of them. The sample has fewer than 85,000 clones, 89% seen once. This sequence originates from a person between 18 and 69 years old in good health. This chain links TRBV4-3 with TRBJ2-3; 11 bases map to TRBD2. The sequenced sample was blood. The CDR3 DNA is TGCGCCAGCAGCCAGGGGGTTGTTGGTAGCGGGAGGGCCTTTGCAGATACGCAGTATTTT. It yields the protein CASSQGVVGSGRAFADTQYF.